These 10 T cell receptor beta chains were all obtained from the same sample, sequenced in a study of blood T cell repertoires in COVID-19. Assay used: immunoSEQ multiplex PCR; TCRdb lists only in-frame clones, some missing. The sample yields 150,000 to 200,000 clones, about 86% seen once. The source material was peripheral blood. These receptor sequences come from a man between 50 and 59 years old with active or convalescent COVID-19.

This chain joins TRBV9 and TRBJ2-7; no firm D call. With 4 bases removed from V and 4 bases from J, the gap between germline ends came to 15 bases. There are 14 residues in the CDR3. Germline assignment: CDR1 SGDLS and CDR2 YYNGEE. The CDR3 loop reads CASSLSHGEYEQYF. CDR3 sequence (DNA): TGTGCCAGCAGCCTATCCCACGGAGAATACGAGCAGTACTTC.

The chain uses TRBV24-1 and TRBJ1-4; 10 bases agree with TRBD1. The CDR3 sequence is 16 residues long. The V gene end was trimmed by 3 bases and the J gene end by 7 bases; junction bases not matched to a gene: 7. CDR1 and CDR2 from the germline V gene are KGHDR and SFDVKD. In nucleotides, the CDR3 is TGTGCCACCAGTGATACCCCGACAGGGGGCTTTGAAAAACTGTTTTTT. Translating it yields CATSDTPTGGFEKLFF.

The chain uses TRBV18 and TRBJ2-1, with 10 nucleotides matching TRBD1. V lost 3 bases and J lost 4; bases outside the gene matches: 6. The CDR3 extends over 16 amino acids. Germline CDR1 KGHSH, CDR2 LQKENI. CDR3 sequence: CASSPGQGFGYNEQFF. CDR3 coding DNA: TGTGCCAGCTCACCGGGACAGGGGTTCGGTTACAATGAGCAGTTCTTC. Variable domain in full (rest from reference TRBV18 and TRBJ2-1): NAGVMQNPRHLVRRRGQEARLRCSPMKGHSHVYWYRQLPEEGLKFMVYLQKENIIDESGMPKERFSAEFPKEGPSILRIQQVVRGDSAAYFCASSPGQGFGYNEQFFGPGTRLTVL.

The chain is built from TRBV2 and TRBJ1-5; 7 bases are shared with TRBD1. Trimming cost V 5 bases and J 6 bases; bases outside gene matches: 4. The CDR3 sequence is 13 residues long. CDR1 and CDR2 from the germline V gene are SNHLY and FYNNEI. Here the CDR3 reads CASSLQGFQPQHF. The CDR3 DNA reads as TGTGCCAGCAGTCTACAGGGGTTTCAGCCCCAGCATTTT.

This clone was seen only once. The J gene is TRBJ1-2, the V gene TRBV28; TRBD1 might be the D (5 bases). The CDR3 sequence is 12 residues long. From germline, CDR1 is MDHEN and CDR2 SYDVKM. V was shortened by 6 bases and J by 8 bases, with 13 bases between the two germline ends. CDR3 loop: CASSPQGLGYTF. CDR3 bases: TGTGCCAGCAGCCCCCAGGGTCTAGGCTACACCTTC.

This chain connects TRBV9 to TRBJ1-5, with TRBD1 matching 9 bases. V lost 3 bases to trimming and J lost 3 bases; unmatched junction nucleotides: 7. The CDR3 is 16 residues long. Looked up from germline, CDR1 is SGDLS and CDR2 is YYNGEE. The CDR3 region is CASSAGTGSNNQPQHF. Here the CDR3 DNA reads TGTGCCAGCAGCGCCGGGACAGGGTCGAACAATCAGCCCCAGCATTTT.

This chain links TRBV15 with TRBJ2-1; tentatively, D is TRBD2 (6 bases). The V gene's germline CDR1 is LNHNV and CDR2 YYDKDF (reference sequence). This CDR3 has 18 amino acids. V lost 0 bases to trimming and J lost 2 bases, with 17 bases between them. For the CDR3, the DNA is TGTGCCACCAGCAGAGACCTGTACGGGCGGGGCACCTACAATGAGCAGTTCTTC. Residues: CATSRDLYGRGTYNEQFF.

The V call is TRBV9, the J call TRBJ2-3; D gene unclear. The CDR3 consists of 15 residues. The germline gives CDR1 SGDLS, CDR2 YYNGEE. The ends were cut back, 0 bases at V and 0 bases at J, with 8 bases in the middle. The CDR3 loop reads CASSVVPRSTDTQYF. The CDR3 nucleotides read TGTGCCAGCAGCGTAGTCCCTAGAAGCACAGATACGCAGTATTTT.

The rearrangement joins TRBV19 to TRBJ1-1; D might be TRBD1 (6 bases). Germline lookup yields CDR1 LNHDA and CDR2 SQIVND (reference sequence). Trimming took 6 bases from V and 5 from J, leaving 13 bases between them. This CDR3 comprises 13 residues. CDR3 bases: TGTGCCAGTAGCCCAGGGGCTAGAACTGAAGCTTTCTTT. Its translation is CASSPGARTEAFF.

The genes are TRBV7-9 and TRBJ2-3; 14 nucleotides line up with TRBD2. The CDR3 consists of 18 residues. The germline gives CDR1 SEHNR, CDR2 FQNEAQ (reference sequence). V gave up 5 bases and J gave up 0 bases; unmatched junction bases: 7. CDR3 coding DNA: TGTGCCAGCAGCCCGGGACTAGCGGGAGATCCTAGCACAGATACGCAGTATTTT. It specifies CASSPGLAGDPSTDTQYF.